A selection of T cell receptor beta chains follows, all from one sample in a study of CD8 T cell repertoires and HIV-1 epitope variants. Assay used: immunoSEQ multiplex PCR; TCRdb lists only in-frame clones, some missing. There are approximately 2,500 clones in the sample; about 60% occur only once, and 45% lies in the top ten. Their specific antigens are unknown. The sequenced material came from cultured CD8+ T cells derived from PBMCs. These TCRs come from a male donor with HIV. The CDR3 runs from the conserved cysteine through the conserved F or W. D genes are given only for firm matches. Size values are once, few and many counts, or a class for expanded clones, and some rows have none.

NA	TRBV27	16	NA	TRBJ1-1	CASSFGGAGVRTEAFF	TGTGCCAGCAGTTTTGGGGGCGCGGGTGTAAGGACTGAAGCTTTCTTT
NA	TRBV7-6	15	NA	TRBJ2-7	CASSLEADSYYEQYF	TGTGCCAGCAGCTTAGAGGCAGACTCCTACTACGAGCAGTACTTC
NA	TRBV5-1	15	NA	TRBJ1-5	CASSFTGDDHQPQHF	TGCGCCAGCAGCTTCACGGGCGACGATCATCAGCCCCAGCATTTT
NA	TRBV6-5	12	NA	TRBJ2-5	CASSFGGADQYF	TGTGCCAGCAGTTTTGGGGGCGCCGACCAGTACTTC
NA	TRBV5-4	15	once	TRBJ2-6	CASSLAGSGANVLTF	TGTGCCAGCAGCTTGGCAGGGTCTGGGGCCAACGTCCTGACTTTC
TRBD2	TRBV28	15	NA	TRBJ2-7	CASSFGLAVPHEQYF	TGTGCCAGCAGTTTCGGACTAGCGGTTCCCCACGAGCAGTACTTC
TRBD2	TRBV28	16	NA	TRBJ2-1	CASSSLAETSYNEQFF	TGTGCCAGCAGCTCACTAGCGGAGACGTCCTACAATGAGCAGTTCTTC
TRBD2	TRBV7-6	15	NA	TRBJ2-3	CASSSLAGYTDTQYF	TGTGCCAGCAGCTCACTAGCGGGGTACACAGATACGCAGTATTTT
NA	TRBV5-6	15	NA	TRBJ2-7	CASSLWLASPFEQYF	TGTGCCAGCAGCTTGTGGCTTGCGTCCCCCTTCGAGCAGTACTTC
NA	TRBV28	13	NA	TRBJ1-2	CASSFYAGDGYTF	TGTGCCAGCAGTTTCTACGCAGGGGATGGCTACACCTTC
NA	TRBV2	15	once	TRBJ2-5	CASTPTGGVGETQYF	TGTGCCAGCACGCCGACTGGAGGGGTCGGCGAGACCCAGTACTTC
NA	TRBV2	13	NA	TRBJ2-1	CASRSLDSPEQFF	TGTGCCAGTCGGTCCCTGGACTCACCCGAGCAGTTCTTC
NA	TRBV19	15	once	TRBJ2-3	CASSSGATSTDTQYF	TGTGCCAGTAGTTCAGGGGCAACTAGCACAGATACGCAGTATTTT
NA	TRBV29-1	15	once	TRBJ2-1	CSGRSRESGHNEQFF	TGCAGCGGAAGATCTCGGGAATCGGGACACAATGAGCAGTTCTTC
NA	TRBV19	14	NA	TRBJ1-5	CASSTQGSNQPQHF	TGTGCCAGTAGTACTCAGGGGAGCAATCAGCCCCAGCATTTT
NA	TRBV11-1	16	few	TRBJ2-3	CASSLVPSLTTDTQYF	TGTGCCAGCAGCTTAGTCCCTAGTCTTACCACAGATACGCAGTATTTT
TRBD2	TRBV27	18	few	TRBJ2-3	CASTPTTTSGRSTDTQYF	TGTGCCAGCACCCCGACCACGACTAGCGGGCGTAGCACAGATACGCAGTATTTT
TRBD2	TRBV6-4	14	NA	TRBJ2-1	CASSEAGGPNEQFF	TGTGCCAGCAGTGAAGCGGGGGGGCCCAATGAGCAGTTCTTC
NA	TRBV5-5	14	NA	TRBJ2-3	CASSLWGPTDTQYF	TGTGCCAGCAGCTTATGGGGACCCACAGATACGCAGTATTTT
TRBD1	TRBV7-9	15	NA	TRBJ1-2	CASSSGTGGADGYTF	TGTGCCAGCAGCAGCGGGACAGGGGGCGCTGATGGCTACACCTTC
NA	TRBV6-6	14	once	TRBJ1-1	CASSYLDMNTEAFF	TGTGCCAGCAGTTACTTGGATATGAACACTGAAGCTTTCTTT
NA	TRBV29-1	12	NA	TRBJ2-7	CSVGREAGEQYF	TGCAGCGTTGGCAGGGAAGCCGGCGAGCAGTACTTC
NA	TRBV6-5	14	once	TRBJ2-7	CASSSQGGNYEQYF	TGTGCCAGCAGTTCCCAGGGGGGCAACTACGAGCAGTACTTC
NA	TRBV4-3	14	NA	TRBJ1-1	CASSRQQGGAEAFF	TGCGCCAGCAGCCGACAACAGGGTGGCGCTGAAGCTTTCTTT
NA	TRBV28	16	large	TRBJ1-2	CASSIRPTDFDYGYTF	TGTGCCAGCAGTATACGCCCGACAGATTTCGACTATGGCTACACCTTC
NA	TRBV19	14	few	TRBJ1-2	CASSPRAYNYGYTF	TGTGCCAGTAGCCCCAGGGCATACAACTATGGCTACACCTTC
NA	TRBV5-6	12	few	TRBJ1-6	CASSLDDSPLHF	TGTGCCAGCAGCTTGGACGATTCACCCCTCCACTTT
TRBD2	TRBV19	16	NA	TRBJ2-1	CASSIRTSGTYNEQFF	TGTGCCAGTAGTATACGGACTAGCGGGACCTACAATGAGCAGTTCTTC